The 16 T cell receptor beta chains listed next were all sequenced from one sample in a study of glioma-infiltrating T cells after dendritic cell vaccination. Specified time point: after dendritic cell vaccination, including at tumor progression/relapse. The protocol was immunoSEQ multiplex PCR, while the TCRdb copy is restricted to in-frame clones and leaves out a portion. The data contain around 90,000 clones, 70% to 90% of them singletons. The material sequenced was blood, taken after dendritic cell vaccination. These TCRs come from a human donor with glioblastoma.

This chain uses TRBV28 with TRBJ2-1; D is perhaps TRBD2 (7 bases). Germline CDR1 reads MDHEN; CDR2 reads SYDVKM. This CDR3 spans 15 amino acids. V was clipped by 7 bases and J by 6 bases, with 19 bases between them. CDR3 sequence (DNA): TGTGCCAGCAACCAAGCGGGACAAGCATTCAATGAGCAGTTCTTC. As protein: CASNQAGQAFNEQFF.

The rearrangement joins TRBV6-5 to TRBJ1-2; 7 bases match TRBD1. CDR3 length: 15 residues. The germline V gene encodes CDR1 MNHEY and CDR2 SVGAGI. Losses at the gene ends were 9 bases for V and 2 bases for J; bases not matched to a gene: 12. The CDR3 nucleotides are TGTGCCAGTTCTCCGACAGGGAACCCAAACTATGGCTACACCTTC. Residues: CASSPTGNPNYGYTF.

The V gene is TRBV6-4, the J gene TRBJ2-1; possible D gene TRBD2, 7 bases. Trimming removed 4 bases from V and 2 bases from J, with 12 bases in between. This CDR3 comprises 15 residues. CDR1 is MRHNA, CDR2 SNTAGT, per germline. CDR3 residues: CASSVGGATYNEQFF. As DNA, the CDR3 is TGTGCCAGCAGTGTAGGGGGGGCTACCTACAATGAGCAGTTCTTC.

The chain carries TRBV18 and TRBJ1-1, with a possible D match to TRBD1 (6 bases). The CDR3 length is 15 residues. The V end lost 3 bases, the J end lost 3 bases, and 14 bases lay between the germline ends. Germline loops: CDR1 KGHSH, CDR2 LQKENI. CDR3 in amino acids: CASSPQGTEDTEAFF. The CDR3 DNA reads as TGTGCCAGCTCACCGCAGGGGACCGAGGACACTGAAGCTTTCTTT.

The rearrangement uses TRBV6-1 and TRBJ2-5, with D tentatively TRBD1 (6 bases). The CDR3 runs to 15 residues. Germline assignment: CDR1 MNHNS and CDR2 SASEGT. Trimming pared 2 bases from V and 3 bases from J, leaving 13 bases between. Here the CDR3 DNA reads TGTGCCAGCAGTGAACAGAGGACAGCTAAAGAGACCCAGTACTTC. Its translation: CASSEQRTAKETQYF.

This clone was seen once. The J gene is TRBJ1-1, the V gene TRBV4-2; D is uncertain. CDR3 length equals 16 residues. CDR1 is LGHNA and CDR2 is YNFKEQ in the germline V gene. V was trimmed by 3 bases and J by 1 base, leaving 15 bases between them. This CDR3 is CASSQVMVAGNTEAFF. For the CDR3, the DNA is TGTGCCAGCAGCCAGGTTATGGTGGCGGGGAACACTGAAGCTTTCTTT.

In its sample, this clone was seen many times. This sequence joins TRBV18 and TRBJ2-7; the match to TRBD1 covers 11 bases. After removal of 4 bases from V and 2 bases from J, the junction contained 4 bases not matched to a gene. The CDR3 covers 15 residues. The germline V gene encodes CDR1 KGHSH and CDR2 LQKENI. The CDR3 coding sequence is TGTGCCAGCTCACGACTGGGACAGGGGGCCTACGAGCAGTACGTC. Translating gives CASSRLGQGAYEQYV.

The CDR3 reads CASSSGQEYEQYV. The CDR3 region has the DNA TGTGCCAGCAGTTCGGGACAGGAGTACGAGCAGTACGTC. The genes are TRBV28 and TRBJ2-7; 8 bases agree with TRBD1. The junction had 3 bases not matched to a gene; V was cut back by 4 bases and J by 4 bases. Germline V gives CDR1 MDHEN, CDR2 SYDVKM. The CDR3 length is 13 residues.

This CDR3 reads CAWSVSRTSGRAGELFF. The DNA of the CDR3 is TGTGCCTGGAGTGTATCCCGAACTAGCGGGAGGGCCGGGGAGCTGTTTTTT. The V gene is TRBV30, the J gene TRBJ2-2, with 13 bases fitting TRBD2. The CDR3 extends over 17 amino acids. From germline, CDR1 is GTSNPN and CDR2 SVGIG (reference sequence). The V and J ends lost 0 bases and 6 bases, in that order; junction bases with no gene match: 7.

The V call is TRBV12-5, the J call TRBJ2-5; perhaps TRBD1 as D (5 bases). Trimming took 4 bases from V and 0 from J, leaving 12 bases between them. The CDR3 spans 15 residues. Germline V gene lookup returns CDR1 LGHNT and CDR2 FRNRAP. The CDR3 reads CASGSGHGYQETQYF. CDR3 sequence (DNA): TGTGCTAGTGGTTCAGGGCACGGGTACCAAGAGACCCAGTACTTC. Together with reference TRBV12-5 and TRBJ2-5, the CDR3 gives the full variable domain: DARVTQTPRHKVTEMGQEVTMRCQPILGHNTVFWYRQTMMQGLELLAYFRNRAPLDDSGMPKDRFSAEMPDATLATLKIQPSEPRDSAVYFCASGSGHGYQETQYFGPGTRLLVL.

This clone has just one count. This chain links TRBV5-4 with TRBJ2-3, with D perhaps matching TRBD1 (9 bases). This CDR3 region has 15 residues. Trimming took off 4 bases at V and 3 bases at J, with 15 bases between the two ends. Germline CDR1 and CDR2: SGHNT and YYREEE (reference sequence). The CDR3 region is CASSRGGQGTDTQYF. Here the CDR3 DNA reads TGTGCCAGCAGCCGGGGGGGACAGGGAACAGATACGCAGTATTTT.

CDR3 bases: TGTGCCAGTAGTCCCTCGGCCGGATGGGGCCTCTATGGCTACACCTTC. Its translation: CASSPSAGWGLYGYTF. The chain links TRBV19 to TRBJ1-2; possibly TRBD1 for D (5 bases). Germline CDR1 is LNHDA and CDR2 is SQIVND (reference sequence). The V end lost 5 bases, the J end lost 4 bases, and 20 bases lay between the germline ends. This CDR3 contains 16 residues.

The rearrangement uses TRBV28 and TRBJ1-1; 10 bases are a match to TRBD1. The CDR3 sequence is 17 residues long. The germline CDR1 and CDR2 sequences are MDHEN and SYDVKM. Trimming at V came to 4 bases and at J to 4 bases, leaving 12 bases not matched to a gene. CDR3 nucleotide sequence: TGTGCCAGCAGTTCCCTGGGTATGAGGACAGGGGGCACTGAAGCTTTCTTT. It encodes CASSSLGMRTGGTEAFF.

This clone showed up just a few times. This chain joins TRBV6-5 and TRBJ1-5; maybe TRBD1 (6 bases). This CDR3 comprises 14 residues. Germline loops: CDR1 MNHEY, CDR2 SVGAGI. Trimming left V 6 bases short and J 2 bases short, with 11 bases between. The CDR3 nucleotides read TGTGCCAGCAGGGACAGCGTAGGCAATCAGCCCCAGCATTTT. It specifies CASRDSVGNQPQHF.

This chain connects TRBV28 to TRBJ1-6; no clear D gene. With 6 bases removed from V and 6 bases from J, the gap between germline ends came to 15 bases. CDR3 length equals 15 residues. CDR1 and CDR2 from the germline V gene are MDHEN and SYDVKM. The CDR3 here is CASSSHGRGNSPLHF. The DNA for the CDR3 is TGTGCCAGCAGCTCCCACGGTCGGGGTAATTCACCCCTCCACTTT.

This clone has at least ten counts. This chain uses TRBV9 with TRBJ2-2; 10 nucleotides line up with TRBD2. The CDR3 has 19 amino acids. V was clipped by 2 bases and J by 5 bases; unmatched bases: 15. Germline V lookup: CDR1 SGDLS, CDR2 YYNGEE. The CDR3 here is CASSVSQAVAGGRTGELFF. The CDR3 DNA sequence: TGTGCCAGCAGCGTTAGTCAGGCGGTAGCGGGAGGCAGGACCGGGGAGCTGTTTTTT.